This passage covers 11 T cell receptor beta chains from one sample sequenced in a study of blood T cell repertoires in COVID-19. TCRdb's copy holds only in-frame clones and misses some; the assay was immunoSEQ multiplex PCR. Among around 210,000 clones listed, about 90% were seen once. The material sequenced was PBMCs or T cells enriched from blood (not recorded which). These TCRs come from a woman aged 18-29 years who had recovered from COVID-19.

The V gene is TRBV4-2, the J gene TRBJ2-3; 10 nucleotides match TRBD2. The junction had 6 bases not matched to a gene; V was cut back by 5 bases and J by 1 base. The germline V gene has CDR1 LGHNA and CDR2 YNFKEQ. The CDR3 is made up of 16 amino acids. The CDR3 region has the DNA TGTGCCAGCAGCACTCGGACTAGCGGAGGCACAGATACGCAGTATTTT. This gives the protein CASSTRTSGGTDTQYF.

The chain employs TRBV2 and TRBJ1-6; tentatively, D is TRBD1 (5 bases). The CDR3 consists of 14 residues. Trimming took off 7 bases at V and 8 bases at J, with 15 bases between the two ends. Per the germline V gene, CDR1 is SNHLY and CDR2 is FYNNEI. CDR3 residues: CASTAGTLDSPLHF. In DNA, the CDR3 is TGTGCCAGCACCGCCGGGACTCTCGATTCACCCCTCCACTTT.

The CDR3: CASSLSLVYNEQFF. The CDR3 DNA sequence: TGCGCCAGCAGCTTGTCACTAGTTTACAATGAGCAGTTCTTC. The chain recombines TRBV5-1 with TRBJ2-1, with D tentatively TRBD2 (5 bases). The CDR3 has 14 residues. V was pared by 1 base and J by 4 bases, with 9 bases between. Germline V gene lookup returns CDR1 SGHRS and CDR2 YFSETQ.

The chain is built from TRBV24-1 and TRBJ2-5, with 8 bases lining up with TRBD1. V trimming: 4 bases; J trimming: 5 bases; junction bases outside the gene matches: 11. The CDR3 is 16 residues long. CDR1 KGHDR and CDR2 SFDVKD come from the germline V gene. The CDR3 DNA follows: TGTGCCACCAGTGAAGGTTCAGGGGGCGCCGGGGAGACCCAGTACTTC. Translation gives CATSEGSGGAGETQYF.

The chain combines TRBV5-1 with TRBJ1-2; D may be TRBD1 (5 bases). V lost 2 bases and J 7 bases, leaving 9 bases between the germline ends. The CDR3 has 12 residues. Per germline, CDR1 SGHRS and CDR2 YFSETQ. CDR3 loop: CASSFSGFGYTF. The CDR3 nucleotides read TGCGCCAGCAGCTTTTCAGGGTTTGGCTACACCTTC.

The CDR3 DNA follows: TGCGCCAGCAGCTTAGGACTAGGCACCTACGAGCAGTACTTC. Protein sequence: CASSLGLGTYEQYF. V is TRBV5-1 and J is TRBJ2-7, with 7 bases matching TRBD2. Germline CDR1 and CDR2: SGHRS and YFSETQ. V trimming: 2 bases; J trimming: 2 bases; junction bases outside the gene matches: 4. The CDR3 length is 14 residues.

This clone has a single count. This chain uses TRBV7-3 with TRBJ2-7; 7 bases match TRBD2. Looked up from germline, CDR1 is SGHTA and CDR2 is FQGTGA. CDR3 length equals 15 residues. Trimming at V came to 0 bases and at J to 3 bases, leaving 5 bases not matched to a gene. CDR3 in amino acids: CASSLTGGGYYEQYF. The CDR3 DNA follows: TGTGCCAGCAGCTTAACAGGCGGGGGATACTACGAGCAGTACTTC.

This sequence joins TRBV9 and TRBJ2-7; D is unresolved. Per germline, CDR1 SGDLS and CDR2 YYNGEE. V lost 2 bases and J lost 2, with 17 bases in between. The CDR3 extends over 16 amino acids. CDR3 in amino acids: CASSVYGRSFPYEQYF. The CDR3 region has the DNA TGTGCCAGCAGCGTTTATGGGCGATCGTTCCCCTACGAGCAGTACTTC.

This chain joins TRBV5-1 and TRBJ2-7, with a possible D match to TRBD1 (5 bases). The CDR3 runs to 14 residues. The V end lost 5 bases, the J end lost 6 bases, and 18 bases lay between the germline ends. Germline CDR1 is SGHRS and CDR2 is YFSETQ. CDR3 protein: CASRSRQTTGEQYF. Written as DNA, the CDR3 is TGCGCCAGCAGATCCCGACAGACAACTGGCGAGCAGTACTTC.

Concerning this clone itself: An end of the junction differs from the germline gene, which may be a read error. The chain carries TRBV4-1 and TRBJ1-6; 7 bases agree with TRBD1. Germline V gene data show CDR1 as MGHRA and CDR2 as YSYEKL. The CDR3 covers 16 residues. The CDR3 region has the DNA TGCGCCAGCAGACAAGTAGGACAGGAAGTTAGCTCACCCCTCCACTTT. This gives the protein CASRQVGQEVSSPLHF.

This clone showed up just once. This chain uses TRBV5-8 with TRBJ2-1; perhaps TRBD2 as D (7 bases). The germline V and J ends were trimmed by 4 bases and 4 bases, with 18 bases remaining between them. The CDR3 contains 16 residues. CDR1 is SGHTS, CDR2 YDEGEE, per germline. The DNA for the CDR3 is TGTGCCAGCAGCACCAGACTAGGGGGGGCTTACAATGAGCAGTTCTTC. Protein: CASSTRLGGAYNEQFF.